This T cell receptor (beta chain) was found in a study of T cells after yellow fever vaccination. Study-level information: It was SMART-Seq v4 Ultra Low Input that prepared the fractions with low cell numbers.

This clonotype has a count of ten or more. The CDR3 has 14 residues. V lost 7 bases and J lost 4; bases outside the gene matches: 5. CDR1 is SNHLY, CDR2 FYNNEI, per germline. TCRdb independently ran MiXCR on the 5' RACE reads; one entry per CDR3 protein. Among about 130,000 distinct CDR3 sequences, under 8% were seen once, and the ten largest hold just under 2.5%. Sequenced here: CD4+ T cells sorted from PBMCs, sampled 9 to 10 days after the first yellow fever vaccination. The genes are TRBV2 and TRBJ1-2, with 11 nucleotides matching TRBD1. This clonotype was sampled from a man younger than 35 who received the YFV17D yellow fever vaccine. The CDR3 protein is CASMPGQGGYGYTF. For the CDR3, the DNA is TGTGCCAGCATGCCGGGACAGGGGGGCTATGGCTACACCTTC.